The clone carrying this T cell receptor (beta chain) turned up a few times. At one of its ends the junction is not consistent with the germline gene, which may arise from a read error. This sample was included in a study of response to subunit inactivated influenza vaccine. Germline values: CDR1 MDHEN, CDR2 SYDVKM. This CDR3 spans 14 amino acids. MiXCR, applied by TCRdb to the RT-PCR reads, yields one record per CDR3 protein. The sample shows hundreds of thousands of distinct CDR3 sequences, about 15% of them seen only once. The material sequenced was PBMCs from blood, taken 14 to 15 days before vaccination. The sequence came from a man aged 50-59 years who received an inactivated influenza vaccine. This rearrangement joins TRBV28 to TRBJ2-4, with D tentatively TRBD2 (6 bases). The CDR3 protein is CASSSPTGEPSWDF. The CDR3 DNA is TGTGCCAGCAGTTCCCCTACGGGAGAGCCCTCTTGGGACTTC.